This T cell receptor beta chain was identified during a study of control samples from healthy donors and cancer patients. This clone was seen just once. The V end lost 0 bases, the J end lost 7 bases, and 4 bases lay between the germline ends. This CDR3 is built from 13 residues. CDR1 and CDR2 (germline): SGHNT, YENEEA. Profiling relied on immunoSEQ multiplex PCR, and the TCRdb table lists in-frame clones only, not all of them. The sample has around 150,000 clones, roughly 88% seen once; the top ten hold over 1.5%. The origin of this receptor is a man aged 18 to 30 in good health. This rearrangement joins TRBV11-3 to TRBJ1-6; D is unclear. Sequencing used blood. CDR3 in amino acids: CASSLDGNSPLHF. The DNA of the CDR3 is TGTGCCAGCAGCTTAGACGGGAATTCACCCCTCCACTTT.